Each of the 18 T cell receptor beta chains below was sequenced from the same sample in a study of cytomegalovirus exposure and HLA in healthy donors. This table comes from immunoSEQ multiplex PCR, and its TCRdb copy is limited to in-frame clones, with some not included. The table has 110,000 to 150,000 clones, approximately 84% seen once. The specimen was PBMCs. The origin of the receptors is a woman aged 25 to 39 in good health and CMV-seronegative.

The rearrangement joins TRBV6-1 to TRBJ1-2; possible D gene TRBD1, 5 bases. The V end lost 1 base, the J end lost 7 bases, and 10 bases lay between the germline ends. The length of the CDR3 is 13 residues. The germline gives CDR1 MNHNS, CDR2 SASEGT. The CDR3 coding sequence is TGTGCCAGCAGTGAAGGGGGCGCTGGTGGCTACACCTTC. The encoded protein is CASSEGGAGGYTF.

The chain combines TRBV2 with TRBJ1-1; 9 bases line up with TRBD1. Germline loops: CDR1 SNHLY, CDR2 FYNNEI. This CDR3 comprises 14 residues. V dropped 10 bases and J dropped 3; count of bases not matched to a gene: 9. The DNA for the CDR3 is TGTGCCACTCGAGTGGACAGGGGATACACTGAAGCTTTCTTT. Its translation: CATRVDRGYTEAFF. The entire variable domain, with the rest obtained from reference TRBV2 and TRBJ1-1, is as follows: EPEVTQTPSHQVTQMGQEVILRCVPISNHLYFYWYRQILGQKVEFLVSFYNNEISEKSEIFDDQFSVERPDGSNFTLKIRSTKLEDSAMYFCATRVDRGYTEAFFGQGTRLTVV.

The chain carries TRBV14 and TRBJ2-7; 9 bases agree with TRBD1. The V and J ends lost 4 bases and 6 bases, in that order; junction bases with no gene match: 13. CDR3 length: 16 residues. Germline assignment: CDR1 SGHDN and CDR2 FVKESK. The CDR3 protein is CASSRHVGTGLFEQYF. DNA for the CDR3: TGTGCCAGCAGCCGCCACGTCGGGACAGGGCTCTTCGAGCAGTACTTC.

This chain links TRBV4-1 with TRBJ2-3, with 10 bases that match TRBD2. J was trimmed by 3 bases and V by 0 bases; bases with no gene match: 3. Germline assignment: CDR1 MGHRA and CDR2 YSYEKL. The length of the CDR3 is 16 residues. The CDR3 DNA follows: TGCGCCAGCAGCCAAGAAGAAGCGGGGGGGACAGATACGCAGTATTTT. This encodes CASSQEEAGGTDTQYF.

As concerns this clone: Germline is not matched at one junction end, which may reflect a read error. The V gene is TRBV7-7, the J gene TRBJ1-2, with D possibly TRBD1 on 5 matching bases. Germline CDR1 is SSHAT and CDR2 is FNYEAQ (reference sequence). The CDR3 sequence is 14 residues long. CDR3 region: CASSLVGRPGGYTF. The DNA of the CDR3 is TGTGCTAGCAGCTTAGTCGGACGGCCAGGGGGCTACACCTTC.

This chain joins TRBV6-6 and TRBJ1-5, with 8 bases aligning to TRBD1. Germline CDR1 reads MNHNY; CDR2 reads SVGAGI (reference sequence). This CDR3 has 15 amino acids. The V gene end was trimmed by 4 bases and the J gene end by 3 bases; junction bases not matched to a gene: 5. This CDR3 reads CASSSGQGPNQPQHF. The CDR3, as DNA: TGTGCCAGCAGTTCCGGACAGGGCCCCAATCAGCCCCAGCATTTT.

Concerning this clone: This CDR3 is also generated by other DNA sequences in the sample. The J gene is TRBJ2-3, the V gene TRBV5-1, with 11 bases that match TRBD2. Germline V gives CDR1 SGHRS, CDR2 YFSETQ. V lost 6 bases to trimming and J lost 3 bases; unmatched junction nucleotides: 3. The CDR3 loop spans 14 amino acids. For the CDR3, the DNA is TGCGCCAGCAATCTAGCGGGGGGAACAGATACGCAGTATTTT. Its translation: CASNLAGGTDTQYF.

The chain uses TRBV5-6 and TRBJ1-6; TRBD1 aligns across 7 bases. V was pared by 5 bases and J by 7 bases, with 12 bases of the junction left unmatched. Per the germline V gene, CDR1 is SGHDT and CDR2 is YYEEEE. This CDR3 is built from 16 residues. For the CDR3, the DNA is TGTGCCAGCAGTCCTAATACAGGGGACAGAAATTCACCCCTCCACTTT. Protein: CASSPNTGDRNSPLHF.

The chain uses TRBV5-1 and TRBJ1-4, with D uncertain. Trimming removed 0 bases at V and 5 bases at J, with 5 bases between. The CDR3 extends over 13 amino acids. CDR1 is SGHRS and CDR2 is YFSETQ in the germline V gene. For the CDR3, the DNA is TGCGCCAGCAGCTTGGGACAAAATGAAAAACTGTTTTTT. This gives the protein CASSLGQNEKLFF.

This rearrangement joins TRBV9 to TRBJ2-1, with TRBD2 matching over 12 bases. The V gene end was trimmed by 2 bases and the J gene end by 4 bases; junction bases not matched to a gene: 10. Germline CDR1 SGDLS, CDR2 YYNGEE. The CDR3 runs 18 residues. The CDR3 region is CASSVSGGLAGTYNEQFF. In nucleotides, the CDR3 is TGTGCCAGCAGCGTTTCTGGCGGACTAGCGGGGACGTACAATGAGCAGTTCTTC.

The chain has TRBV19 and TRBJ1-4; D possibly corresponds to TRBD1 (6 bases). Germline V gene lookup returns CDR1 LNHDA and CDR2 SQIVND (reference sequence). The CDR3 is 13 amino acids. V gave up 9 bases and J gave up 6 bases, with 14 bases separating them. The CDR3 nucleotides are TGTGCCAGCAGGGGCGGGGGGGATGAAAAACTGTTTTTT. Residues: CASRGGGDEKLFF.

CDR3 nucleotide sequence: TGCGCCAGCAGCTGGGGAGGGGGATCGAACACCGGGGAGCTGTTTTTT. Its protein product is CASSWGGGSNTGELFF. The chain is built from TRBV5-1 and TRBJ2-2, with a weak D call TRBD2 (7 bases). This CDR3 is 16 amino acids long. Per the germline V gene, CDR1 is SGHRS and CDR2 is YFSETQ. V lost 3 bases and J lost 0, with 12 bases in between.

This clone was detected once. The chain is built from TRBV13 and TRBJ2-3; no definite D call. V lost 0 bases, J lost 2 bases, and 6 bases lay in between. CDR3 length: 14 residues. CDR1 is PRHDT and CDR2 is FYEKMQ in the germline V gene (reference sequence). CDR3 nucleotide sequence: TGTGCCAGCAGCTTAGGTCCCAACACAGATACGCAGTATTTT. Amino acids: CASSLGPNTDTQYF.

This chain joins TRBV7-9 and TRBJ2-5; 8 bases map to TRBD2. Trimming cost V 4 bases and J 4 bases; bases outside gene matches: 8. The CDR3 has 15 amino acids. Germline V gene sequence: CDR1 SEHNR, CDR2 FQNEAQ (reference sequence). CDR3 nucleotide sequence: TGTGCCAGCAGCTCCTCGGGGGGGCGGGGAGAGACCCAGTACTTC. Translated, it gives CASSSSGGRGETQYF.

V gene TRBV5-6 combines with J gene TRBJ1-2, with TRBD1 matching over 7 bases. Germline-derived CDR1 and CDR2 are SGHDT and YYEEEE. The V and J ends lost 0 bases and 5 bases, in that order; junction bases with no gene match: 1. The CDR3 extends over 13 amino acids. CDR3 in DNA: TGTGCCAGCAGCTTGGACAGGGGATATGGCTACACCTTC. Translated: CASSLDRGYGYTF.

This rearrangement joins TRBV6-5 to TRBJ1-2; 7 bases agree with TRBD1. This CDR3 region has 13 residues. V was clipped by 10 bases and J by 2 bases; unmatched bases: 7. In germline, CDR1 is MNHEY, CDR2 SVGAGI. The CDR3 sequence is CATIRDSNYGYTF. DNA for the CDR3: TGTGCCACCATCCGGGACAGCAACTATGGCTACACCTTC.

The CDR3 nucleotides are TGTGCCAGCAGTGAAGCGCCGGGTGGTGGCAGCAGCTACACCTTC. Residues: CASSEAPGGGSSYTF. The chain combines TRBV2 with TRBJ1-2, with D hard to call. V was cut by 0 bases and J by 9 bases, with 17 bases left in between. The CDR3 is 15 residues long. Germline V gene data show CDR1 as SNHLY and CDR2 as FYNNEI.

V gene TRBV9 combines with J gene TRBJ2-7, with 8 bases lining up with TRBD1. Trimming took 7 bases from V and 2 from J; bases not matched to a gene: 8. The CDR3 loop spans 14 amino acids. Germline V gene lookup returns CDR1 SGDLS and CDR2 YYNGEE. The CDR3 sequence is CASSRTGSPYEQYF. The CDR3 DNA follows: TGTGCCAGCTCCCGGACAGGGTCCCCCTACGAGCAGTACTTC.